This note documents a single T cell receptor (beta chain) sequence. The germline V gene encodes CDR1 SEHNR and CDR2 FQNEAQ (reference sequence). V was cut by 5 bases and J by 0 bases, with 14 bases left in between. The CDR3 length is 15 residues. This specimen belongs to a study of blood T cell repertoires in COVID-19. Study context: The United States, Italy and Spain provided the acute and convalescent COVID-19 samples.

Only in-frame clones appear in the TCRdb table, and some are missing; sequencing was by immunoSEQ multiplex PCR. The sample includes about 110,000 clones, 70% to 80% of them seen just once. The sequenced sample was peripheral blood. The genes are TRBV7-9 and TRBJ2-7, with D maybe TRBD1 (6 bases). This clonotype was obtained from an elderly man with COVID-19, enrolled during active disease. In DNA form, the CDR3 reads TGTGCCAGCAGCACGGACAGCCTGAGCTCCTACGAGCAGTACTTC. Amino acid sequence: CASSTDSLSSYEQYF. Together with reference TRBV7-9 and TRBJ2-7, the CDR3 gives the full variable domain: DTGVSQNPRHKITKRGQNVTFRCDPISEHNRLYWYRQTLGQGPEFLTYFQNEAQLEKSRLLSDRFSAERPKGSFSTLEIQRTEQGDSAMYLCASSTDSLSSYEQYFGPGTRLTVT.